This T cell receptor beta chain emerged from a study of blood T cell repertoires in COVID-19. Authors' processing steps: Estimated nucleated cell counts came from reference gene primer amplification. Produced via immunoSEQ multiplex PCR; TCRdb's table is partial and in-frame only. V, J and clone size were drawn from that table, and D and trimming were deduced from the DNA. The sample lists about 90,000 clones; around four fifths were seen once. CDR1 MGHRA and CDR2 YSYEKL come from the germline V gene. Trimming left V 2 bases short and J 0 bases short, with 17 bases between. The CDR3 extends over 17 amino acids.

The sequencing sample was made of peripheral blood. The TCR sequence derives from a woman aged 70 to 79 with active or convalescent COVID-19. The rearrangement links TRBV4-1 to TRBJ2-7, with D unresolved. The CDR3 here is CASSQSGSPLSSYEQYF. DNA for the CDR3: TGCGCCAGCAGCCAATCCGGGTCACCCCTAAGCTCCTACGAGCAGTACTTC.